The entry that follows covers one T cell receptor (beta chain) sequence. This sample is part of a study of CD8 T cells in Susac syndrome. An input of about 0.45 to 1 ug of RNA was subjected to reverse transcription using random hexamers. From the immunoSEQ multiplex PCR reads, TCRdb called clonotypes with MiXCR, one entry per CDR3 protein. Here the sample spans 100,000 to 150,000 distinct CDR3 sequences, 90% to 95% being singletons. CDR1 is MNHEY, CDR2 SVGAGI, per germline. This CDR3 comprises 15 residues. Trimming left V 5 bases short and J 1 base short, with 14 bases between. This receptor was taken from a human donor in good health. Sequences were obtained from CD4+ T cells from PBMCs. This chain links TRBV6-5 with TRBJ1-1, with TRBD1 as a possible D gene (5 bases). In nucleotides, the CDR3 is TGTGCCAGCAGTCCCCTCGGCGGGACGAACACTGAAGCTTTCTTT. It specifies CASSPLGGTNTEAFF.